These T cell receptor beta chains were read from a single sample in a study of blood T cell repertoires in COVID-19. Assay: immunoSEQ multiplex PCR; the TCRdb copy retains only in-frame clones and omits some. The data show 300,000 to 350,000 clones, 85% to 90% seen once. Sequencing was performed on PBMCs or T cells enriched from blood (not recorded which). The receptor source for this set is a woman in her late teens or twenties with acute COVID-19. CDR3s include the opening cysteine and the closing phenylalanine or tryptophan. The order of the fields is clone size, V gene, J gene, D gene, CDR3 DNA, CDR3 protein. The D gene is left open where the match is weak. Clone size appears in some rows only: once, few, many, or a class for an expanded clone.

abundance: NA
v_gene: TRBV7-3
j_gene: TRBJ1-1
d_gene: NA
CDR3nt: TGTGCCAGCAGCTTAAGCACGGTCAACACTGAAGCTTTCTTT
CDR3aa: CASSLSTVNTEAFF

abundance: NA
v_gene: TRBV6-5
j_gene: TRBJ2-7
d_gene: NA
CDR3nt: TGTGCCGTCGAGGGGAGGAGTCCCTACGAGCAGTACTTC
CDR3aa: CAVEGRSPYEQYF

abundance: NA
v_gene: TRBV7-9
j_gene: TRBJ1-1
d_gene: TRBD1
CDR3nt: TGTGCCAGCAGCTCACGTCAGGGGGAGGACACTGAAGCTTTCTTT
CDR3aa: CASSSRQGEDTEAFF

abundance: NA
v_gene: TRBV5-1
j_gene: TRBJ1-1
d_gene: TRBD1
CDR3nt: TGCGCCAGCAGCCGGGCTCCGGGGACAGCTGAAGCTTTCTTT
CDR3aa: CASSRAPGTAEAFF

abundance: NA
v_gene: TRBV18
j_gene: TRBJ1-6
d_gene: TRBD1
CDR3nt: TGTGCCAGCCGCGATCAGGGGGCAGAAAATTCACCCCTCCACTTT
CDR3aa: CASRDQGAENSPLHF

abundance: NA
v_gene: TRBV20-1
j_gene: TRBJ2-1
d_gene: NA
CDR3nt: TGCAGTGCTATTGAGTCGGGGGTCTCCTACAATGAGCAGTTCTTC
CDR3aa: CSAIESGVSYNEQFF

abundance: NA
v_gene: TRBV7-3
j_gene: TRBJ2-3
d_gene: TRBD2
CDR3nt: TGTGCCAGCAGCTATCGACTAGCGGGACCGCAAGATACGCAGTATTTT
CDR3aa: CASSYRLAGPQDTQYF

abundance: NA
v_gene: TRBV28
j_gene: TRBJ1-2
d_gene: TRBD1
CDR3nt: TGTGCCAGCAGTTTCCGGGACAGGGTTGGCTATGGCTACACCTTC
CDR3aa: CASSFRDRVGYGYTF

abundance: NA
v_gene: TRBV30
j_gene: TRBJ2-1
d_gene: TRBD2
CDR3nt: TGTGCCTGGAGAGCCCCCCCAGCGGGGCCCTACAATGAGCAGTTCTTC
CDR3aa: CAWRAPPAGPYNEQFF

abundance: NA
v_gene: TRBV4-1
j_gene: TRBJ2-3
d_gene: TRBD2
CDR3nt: TGCGCCAGCAGCCAACCAGCGGGGTTTAGCACAGATACGCAGTATTTT
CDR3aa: CASSQPAGFSTDTQYF

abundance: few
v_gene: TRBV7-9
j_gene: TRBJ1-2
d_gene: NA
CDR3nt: TGTGCCAGCAGCTTAACTGAGATTTATGGCTACACCTTC
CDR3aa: CASSLTEIYGYTF

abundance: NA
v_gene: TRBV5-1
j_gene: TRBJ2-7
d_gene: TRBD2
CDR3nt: TGCGCCAGCAGACGAGATCCCCGACTAGCGGGAACCCACGAGCAGTACTTC
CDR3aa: CASRRDPRLAGTHEQYF

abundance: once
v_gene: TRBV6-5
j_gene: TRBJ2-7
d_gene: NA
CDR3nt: TGTGCCAGCAGTTACAACTTTGACCGGGGGAAGGAGCAGTACTTC
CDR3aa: CASSYNFDRGKEQYF

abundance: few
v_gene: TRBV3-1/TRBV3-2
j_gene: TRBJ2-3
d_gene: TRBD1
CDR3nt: TGTGCCAGCAGCCCGCATCCGGGACAGGCCACAGATACGCAGTATTTT
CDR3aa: CASSPHPGQATDTQYF

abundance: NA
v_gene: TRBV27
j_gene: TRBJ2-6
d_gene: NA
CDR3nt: TGTGCCAGCAGTTCCAAGACAGGAATCACCTCTGGGGCCAACGTCCTGACTTTC
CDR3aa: CASSSKTGITSGANVLTF

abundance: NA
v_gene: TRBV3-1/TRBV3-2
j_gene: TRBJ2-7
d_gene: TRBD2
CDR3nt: TGTGCCAGCAGCCAGACTAGCGGGCCCTCCTACGAGCAGTACTTC
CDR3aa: CASSQTSGPSYEQYF

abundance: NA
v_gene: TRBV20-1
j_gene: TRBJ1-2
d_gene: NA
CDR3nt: TGCAGTGCTACTGAGGTCAGGGGATATGGCTACACCTTC
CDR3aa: CSATEVRGYGYTF

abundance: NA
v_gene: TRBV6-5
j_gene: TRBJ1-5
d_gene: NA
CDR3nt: TGTGCCAGCAGCCTCAGGGGTAGTGGCAATCAGCCCCAGCATTTT
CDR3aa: CASSLRGSGNQPQHF

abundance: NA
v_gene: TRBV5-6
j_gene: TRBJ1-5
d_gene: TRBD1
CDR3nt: TGTGCCAGCAGCTTGTCTGGGACAGATAATCAGCCCCAGCATTTT
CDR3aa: CASSLSGTDNQPQHF

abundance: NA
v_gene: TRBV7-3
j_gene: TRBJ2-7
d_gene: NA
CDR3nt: TGTGCCAGCAGCTTACGTTCAGGAGGGGATCCCTCCTACGAGCAGTACTTC
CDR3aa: CASSLRSGGDPSYEQYF

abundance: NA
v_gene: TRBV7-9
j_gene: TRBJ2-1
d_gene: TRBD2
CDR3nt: TGTGCCAGCAGCTTAGGGCGGGGTCTAGCGGGAGAAGGTGAGCAGTTCTTC
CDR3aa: CASSLGRGLAGEGEQFF

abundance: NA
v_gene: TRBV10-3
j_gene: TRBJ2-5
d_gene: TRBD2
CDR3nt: TGTGCCATCAGTGAGAGGACTAGCGGGAGAGAGACCCAGTACTTC
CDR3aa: CAISERTSGRETQYF

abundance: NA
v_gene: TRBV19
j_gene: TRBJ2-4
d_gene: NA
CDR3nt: TGTGCCAGTAGTCAATCGACAGGTCCCATTCAGTACTTC
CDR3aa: CASSQSTGPIQYF

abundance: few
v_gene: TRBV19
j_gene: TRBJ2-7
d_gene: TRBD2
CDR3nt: TGTGCCAGTGGAAAGAAGGGACTAGCGGGAGACGAGCAGTACTTC
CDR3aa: CASGKKGLAGDEQYF

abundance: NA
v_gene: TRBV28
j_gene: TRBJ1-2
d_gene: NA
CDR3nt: TGTGCCAGCAGTCGACCCACCGGGAACTATGGCTACACCTTC
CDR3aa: CASSRPTGNYGYTF

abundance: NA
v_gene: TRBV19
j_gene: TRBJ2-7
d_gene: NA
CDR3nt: TGTGCCAGTAGTATCATTGGGGCGGCCTACGAGCAGTACTTC
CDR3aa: CASSIIGAAYEQYF

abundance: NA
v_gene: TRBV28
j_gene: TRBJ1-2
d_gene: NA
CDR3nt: TGTGCCAGCAGGGCTTCGGGCTATGGCTACACCTTC
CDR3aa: CASRASGYGYTF

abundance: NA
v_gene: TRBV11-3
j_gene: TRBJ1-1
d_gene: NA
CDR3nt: TGTGCCAGCAGCTACCGGGATCTAGAGGCTTTCTTT
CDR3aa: CASSYRDLEAFF

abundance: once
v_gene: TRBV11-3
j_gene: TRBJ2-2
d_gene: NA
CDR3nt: TGTGCCAGCAGCTTAGATTGGGCGCGGGGGCGCAATTCCGCCGGGGAGCTGTTTTTT
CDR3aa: CASSLDWARGRNSAGELFF

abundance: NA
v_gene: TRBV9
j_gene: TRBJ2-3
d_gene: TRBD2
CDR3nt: TGTGCCAGCAGCGTAGAGCGGGAGTGGACAGATACGCAGTATTTT
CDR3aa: CASSVEREWTDTQYF

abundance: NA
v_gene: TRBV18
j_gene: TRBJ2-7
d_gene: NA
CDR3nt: TGTGCCAGCTCACCACCGCTGTGGGGAGGCGAGCAGTACTTC
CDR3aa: CASSPPLWGGEQYF

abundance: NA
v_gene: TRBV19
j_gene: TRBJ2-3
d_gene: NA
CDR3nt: TGTGCCAGTATGCTCTCTAGGGGGAGATACACAGATACGCAGTATTTT
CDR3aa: CASMLSRGRYTDTQYF

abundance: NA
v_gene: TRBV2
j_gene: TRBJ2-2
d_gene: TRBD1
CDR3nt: TGTGCCAGTCAGGGGGCCGGGGAGCTGTTTTTT
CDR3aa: CASQGAGELFF

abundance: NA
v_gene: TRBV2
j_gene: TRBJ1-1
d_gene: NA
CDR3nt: TGTGCCAGCAGCGGACAGATGAACACTGAAGCTTTCTTT
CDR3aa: CASSGQMNTEAFF

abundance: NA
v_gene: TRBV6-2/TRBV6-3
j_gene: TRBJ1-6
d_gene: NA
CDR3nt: TGTGCCAGCAGTCTAGAGAATACACCCCTCCACTTT
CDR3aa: CASSLENTPLHF

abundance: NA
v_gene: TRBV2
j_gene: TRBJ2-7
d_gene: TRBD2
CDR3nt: TGTGCCAGCAGTGCCATGACTAGCGGTACCTACGAGCAGTACTTC
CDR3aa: CASSAMTSGTYEQYF

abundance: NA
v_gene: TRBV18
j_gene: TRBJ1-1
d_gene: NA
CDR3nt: TGTGCCAGCTCACCGGACTTAGAGGCGACTAAAGCTTTCTTT
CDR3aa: CASSPDLEATKAFF

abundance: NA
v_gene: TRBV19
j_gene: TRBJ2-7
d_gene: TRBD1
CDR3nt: TGTGCCAGTAGTTTCCGGGACAGGGGATCCTACGAGCAGTACTTC
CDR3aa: CASSFRDRGSYEQYF

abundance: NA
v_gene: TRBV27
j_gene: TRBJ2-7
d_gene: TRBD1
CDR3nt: TGTGCCAGCAGCCGTCGGGACAGATCCGAGCAGTACTTC
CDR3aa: CASSRRDRSEQYF

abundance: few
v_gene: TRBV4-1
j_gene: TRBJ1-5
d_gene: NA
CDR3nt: TGCGCCAGCAGCCATGGGGGGGACCAGCCCCAGCATTTT
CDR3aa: CASSHGGDQPQHF

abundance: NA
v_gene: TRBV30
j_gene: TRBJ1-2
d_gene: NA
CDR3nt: TGTGCCTGGAGGGAACTTAGACACGGCCTTACCTATGGCTACACCTTC
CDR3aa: CAWRELRHGLTYGYTF

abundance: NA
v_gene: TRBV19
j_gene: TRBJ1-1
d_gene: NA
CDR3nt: TGTGCCAGTAGTATACAGGCCAGTAACACTGAAGCTTTCTTT
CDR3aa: CASSIQASNTEAFF